These 26 T cell receptor beta chains came from one sample sequenced in a study of T cell repertoires in cytomegalovirus infection (dated by TCRdb to about 2019). Their antigens remain unidentified. This specimen's treatment or condition label, interpreted: in vitro stimulation with specific CMV peptide epitopes to enrich CMV-specific T cells. Sequencing was performed on an Illumina HiSeq 1500. TCRdb cleaned the public reads at Q25 with fastp, built clones with MiXCR and kept in-frame beta chains. Each record represents a unique CDR3 protein, reported with the most common genes and DNA among its rows. The sample table records roughly 990,000 distinct CDR3 sequences; 30% to 40% of these occur just once. Together, the top ten hold under 15% of the sample. The sample in question was cultured CD8+ T cells from PBMCs, obtained from culture after CMV antigen stimulation. These receptors all stem from a human donor in good health (CMV status not recorded). Some clones in this sample may be carry-over from other donors' samples.

The chain recombines TRBV10-3 with TRBJ2-5, with D perhaps TRBD1 or TRBD2 (5 bases each). Deletions cut 7 bases from V and 2 bases from J, with 14 bases between. Germline lookup yields CDR1 ENHRY and CDR2 SYGVKD. CDR3 length equals 14 residues. The CDR3 loop reads CAIKNGTEQETQYF. The CDR3 DNA reads TGTGCCATCAAAAACGGGACGGAACAAGAGACCCAGTACTTC.

The V gene is TRBV2, the J gene TRBJ2-2; D possibly corresponds to TRBD2 (5 bases). Per the germline V gene, CDR1 is SNHLY and CDR2 is FYNNEI. V lost 8 bases and J lost 3, with 10 bases in between. The CDR3 is 13 amino acids. CDR3 coding DNA: TGTGCCAGCCGAGTGAGGGACACCGGGGAGCTGTTTTTT. It yields the protein CASRVRDTGELFF.

This clonotype was observed at least ten times. This rearrangement joins TRBV7-2 to TRBJ1-5; D ambiguous. Germline V gene lookup returns CDR1 SGHTA and CDR2 FQGNSA. CDR3 length: 15 amino acids. The V and J ends lost 2 bases and 0 bases respectively, with 8 bases between them. The CDR3 coding sequence is TGTGCCAGCAGCTTAATCGCCTCTAGCAATCAGCCCCAGCATTTT. It translates to CASSLIASSNQPQHF.

The genes are TRBV20-1 and TRBJ2-7; D might be TRBD1 or TRBD2, each matching 5 bases. Per the germline V gene, CDR1 is DFQATT and CDR2 is SNEGSKA (reference sequence). This CDR3 is 13 amino acids long. Between the trimmed V and J ends, which lost 3 bases and 2 bases, there was a span of 11 bases. For the CDR3, the DNA is TGCAGTGCTAGTGGGACGGGGACCTACGAGCAGTACTTC. Translating gives CSASGTGTYEQYF.

This clonotype was seen more than once but under ten times. V is TRBV9 and J is TRBJ1-4; D ambiguous. CDR1 and CDR2 (germline): SGDLS, YYNGEE. V shed 0 bases and J shed 0 bases, with 9 bases lying between them. The CDR3 has 16 residues. CDR3 nucleotides: TGTGCCAGCAGCGTAGAAGAGGGTACAACTAATGAAAAACTGTTTTTT. Encoded protein: CASSVEEGTTNEKLFF.

The chain uses TRBV7-9 and TRBJ2-2, with TRBD1 identical over 10 bases. Trimming cost V 5 bases and J 1 base; bases outside gene matches: 4. CDR1 and CDR2 from the germline V gene are SEHNR and FQNEAQ (reference sequence). This CDR3 is built from 16 residues. The CDR3 is CASSGWDRGNTGELFF. CDR3 sequence (DNA): TGTGCCAGCAGCGGCTGGGACAGGGGGAACACCGGGGAGCTGTTTTTT.

This clonotype has just a few counts. This chain connects TRBV29-1 to TRBJ2-5; possibly TRBD2 for D (6 bases). In germline, CDR1 is SQVTM, CDR2 ANQGSEA. The CDR3 is made up of 14 amino acids. V was shortened by 6 bases and J by 2 bases, with 16 bases between the two germline ends. The CDR3 bases are TGCAGCGTCCCGAGTTTCGGGGGACAAGAGACCCAGTACTTC. Its translation is CSVPSFGGQETQYF.

This chain joins TRBV2 and TRBJ2-7; D uncertain. There are 14 residues in the CDR3. From germline, CDR1 is SNHLY and CDR2 FYNNEI. V was shortened by 2 bases and J by 0 bases, with 8 bases between the two germline ends. The CDR3 sequence: CASSELVGSYEQYF. The CDR3 nucleotides are TGTGCCAGCAGTGAACTGGTGGGCTCCTACGAGCAGTACTTC.

This clonotype has ten or more counts. The rearrangement uses TRBV7-9 and TRBJ2-7; D unclear. The CDR3 runs to 11 residues. V lost 1 base, J lost 6 bases, and 4 bases lay in between. Germline values: CDR1 SEHNR, CDR2 FQNEAQ (reference sequence). The CDR3 DNA follows: TGTGCCAGCAGCTTAGACGGCGAGCAGTACTTC. This encodes CASSLDGEQYF.

The J gene is TRBJ1-1, the V gene TRBV15, with D unresolved. Germline V lookup: CDR1 LNHNV, CDR2 YYDKDF (reference sequence). Trimming pared 6 bases from V and 4 bases from J, leaving 18 bases between. The CDR3 is made up of 15 amino acids. The CDR3 DNA sequence: TGTGCCACCAGGGAACACCTCGATTTAGCCACTGAAGCTTTCTTT. It is translated as CATREHLDLATEAFF.

The sample holds a few counts of this clonotype. This chain links TRBV7-9 with TRBJ1-6; D is ambiguous. The CDR3 has 13 residues. Germline loops: CDR1 SEHNR, CDR2 FQNEAQ (reference sequence). Trimming took 5 bases from V and 5 from J, leaving 7 bases between them. CDR3 sequence (DNA): TGTGCCAGCAGCCCTTTCGATAATTCACCCCTCCACTTT. Its translation is CASSPFDNSPLHF.

This clonotype was detected many times. This chain uses TRBV7-6 with TRBJ1-1; D call uncertain. The CDR3 runs to 12 residues. In germline, CDR1 is SGHVS, CDR2 FNYEAQ. V dropped 5 bases and J dropped 1 base, with 5 bases sitting between them. This CDR3 is CASSPTNTEAFF. The CDR3 DNA reads TGTGCCAGCAGCCCTACGAACACTGAAGCTTTCTTT.

The V call is TRBV11-2, the J call TRBJ2-2, with 12 positions matching TRBD1. Germline V lookup: CDR1 SGHAT, CDR2 FQNNGV. V dropped 2 bases and J dropped 5; count of bases not matched to a gene: 6. CDR3 size: 17 residues. CDR3 protein: CASSLWRDRGRTGELFF. In nucleotides, the CDR3 is TGTGCCAGCAGCTTATGGCGGGACAGGGGGCGAACCGGGGAGCTGTTTTTT. Looking up the rest from reference TRBV11-2 and TRBJ2-2 gives the full variable domain: EAGVAQSPRYKIIEKRQSVAFWCNPISGHATLYWYQQILGQGPKLLIQFQNNGVVDDSQLPKDRFSAERLKGVDSTLKIQPAKLEDSAVYLCASSLWRDRGRTGELFFGEGSRLTVL.

This clonotype turned up a few times. V usage is TRBV12-3 or TRBV12-4 and J usage is TRBJ1-5; D gene uncertain. This CDR3 is 15 amino acids long. The V end was cut by 1 base, the J end by 2 bases, with 9 bases between. CDR3 nucleotide sequence: TGTGCCAGCAGTTTAGGAGGGATGGGCAATCAGCCCCAGCATTTT. Translating it yields CASSLGGMGNQPQHF.

The J gene is TRBJ1-2, the V gene TRBV28; D is perhaps TRBD1 (5 bases). V lost 3 bases and J lost 7, with 15 bases in between. CDR1 MDHEN and CDR2 SYDVKM come from the germline V gene. CDR3 length: 14 residues. Written as DNA, the CDR3 is TGTGCCAGCAGTTTGGACAACCCATCATTTGGCTACACCTTC. This translates into CASSLDNPSFGYTF.

This clonotype was seen ten or more times. The V call is TRBV7-2, the J call TRBJ1-6; D ambiguous. The CDR3 covers 15 residues. V was shortened by 5 bases and J by 5 bases, with 13 bases between the two germline ends. Germline assignment: CDR1 SGHTA and CDR2 FQGNSA. This CDR3 reads CASSHYDGNNSPLHF. CDR3 sequence (DNA): TGTGCCAGCAGCCACTACGACGGTAATAATTCACCCCTCCACTTT.

This clonotype was recorded a few times. Written as DNA, the CDR3 is TGTGCCACGAGGGGAGGAGACGCCTCCTACGAGCAGTACTTC. Its protein product is CATRGGDASYEQYF. This sequence joins TRBV15 and TRBJ2-7; D is perhaps TRBD2 (6 bases). CDR1 and CDR2 (germline): LNHNV, YYDKDF (reference sequence). Trimming shortened V by 9 bases and J by 0 bases, and 15 bases separated the two germline ends. The CDR3 is 14 residues long.

V usage is TRBV5-4 and J usage is TRBJ1-6; unclear D gene. V was pared by 4 bases and J by 7 bases, with 15 bases between. The germline V gene has CDR1 SGHNT and CDR2 YYREEE (reference sequence). CDR3 size: 15 residues. In nucleotides, the CDR3 is TGTGCCAGCAGCATGGCAGGTCGCCCCAATTCACCCCTCCACTTT. Residues: CASSMAGRPNSPLHF.

This clonotype was counted a few times. The rearrangement joins TRBV20-1 to TRBJ2-3; 13 positions match TRBD2. The CDR3 contains 17 residues. The junction had 11 bases not matched to a gene; V was cut back by 4 bases and J by 4 bases. The germline gives CDR1 DFQATT, CDR2 SNEGSKA (reference sequence). The CDR3: CSANPPLAGGPADTQYF. The CDR3 region has the DNA TGCAGTGCTAACCCCCCACTAGCGGGGGGGCCGGCAGATACGCAGTATTTT.

This clonotype was seen many times. The V call is TRBV11-2, the J call TRBJ1-4; TRBD1 aligns across 7 bases. The CDR3 runs 16 residues. Germline trimming cut 1 base from V and 8 bases from J; bases unmatched to any gene: 10. Germline CDR1 reads SGHAT; CDR2 reads FQNNGV. CDR3 region: CASSLGLRGRNEKLFF. DNA for the CDR3: TGTGCCAGCAGCTTAGGACTCAGGGGGAGGAACGAAAAACTGTTTTTT.

This clonotype was counted ten times or more. This chain joins TRBV12-3 or TRBV12-4 and TRBJ2-2; 11 bases align to TRBD2. The CDR3 runs 15 residues. Germline trimming cut 3 bases from V and 5 bases from J; bases unmatched to any gene: 2. Here the CDR3 reads CASSLTSGETGELFF. The CDR3 DNA reads as TGTGCCAGCAGTTTGACTAGCGGGGAAACCGGGGAGCTGTTTTTT.

Concerning this clonotype: This may arise from a read error, as a much more abundant clone is one base away. The chain joins TRBV27 to TRBJ2-1, with D uncertain. Germline loops: CDR1 MNHEY, CDR2 SMNVEV (reference sequence). The V gene lost 4 bases and the J gene lost 4 bases, with 8 bases spanning the gap. There are 13 residues in the CDR3. Here the CDR3 reads CASSYPGYNEQFF. The CDR3 nucleotides read TGTGCCAGCAGTTACCCCGGGTACAATGAGCAGTTCTTC.

A remark on this clonotype: One junction end disagrees with the germline gene, perhaps due to a read error. This rearrangement joins TRBV27 to TRBJ2-7, with TRBD1 as a possible D gene (6 bases). Germline V gives CDR1 MNHEY, CDR2 SMNVEV (reference sequence). The CDR3 sequence is 13 residues long. The CDR3 DNA follows: TGTGCCAGCAGGAAGGGACACGGTTACGGGCAGTACTTC. This sequence encodes CASRKGHGYGQYF.

In its sample, this clonotype was seen a few times. The chain couples TRBV7-6 to TRBJ1-3, with 7 bases identical to TRBD1. Germline V gene lookup returns CDR1 SGHVS and CDR2 FNYEAQ. This CDR3 is 14 amino acids long. V shed 10 bases, J shed 1 base, and the junction held 7 bases outside the gene matches. The chain's CDR3 is CATRDRESGNTIYF. CDR3 coding DNA: TGTGCCACCCGGGACAGAGAATCTGGAAACACCATATATTTT. The variable domain in full, with the rest retrieved from reference TRBV7-6 and TRBJ1-3, is GAGVSQSPRYKVTKRGQDVALRCDPISGHVSLYWYRQALGQGPEFLTYFNYEAQQDKSGLPNDRFSAERPEGSISTLTIQRTEQRDSAMYRCATRDRESGNTIYFGEGSWLTVV.

This clonotype was recorded a few times. The chain couples TRBV24-1 to TRBJ2-1, with D possibly being TRBD1 or TRBD2 (5 bases each). Trimming cost V 1 base and J 6 bases, with 15 bases left between them. This CDR3 has 16 residues. The germline V gene encodes CDR1 KGHDR and CDR2 SFDVKD. DNA for the CDR3: TGTGCCACCAGTGATTTCGAGGGGCGTTTGGTCAATGAGCAGTTCTTC. Residues: CATSDFEGRLVNEQFF.

This clonotype was recorded a few times. The chain links TRBV20-1 to TRBJ1-1; D unresolved. V was shortened by 0 bases and J by 0 bases, with 14 bases between the two germline ends. Germline CDR1 is DFQATT and CDR2 is SNEGSKA (reference sequence). The CDR3 extends over 16 amino acids. In DNA, the CDR3 is TGCAGTGCTAGAGATTTTCGGGAGTCGGTGAACACTGAAGCTTTCTTT. Translated: CSARDFRESVNTEAFF.